The 6 T cell receptor beta chains presented below share a single source sample, sequenced in a study of shared clonotypes between healthy human individuals. TCRdb's table, derived via immunoSEQ multiplex PCR, lists solely in-frame clones and lacks some. Of some 690,000 clones in the sample, less than 95% were seen once. Sequenced: memory CD8+ T cells from PBMCs. Subset defined: CD45RO+ cells pooled with CCR7-negative TemRA cells. These receptors originate from a man aged 18 to 29 in good health. Some clones in this sample may be carry-over from other donors' samples.

This clone was found a few times. The chain joins TRBV4-3 to TRBJ1-1; D not resolved. CDR3 length: 13 amino acids. Germline-derived CDR1 and CDR2 are LGHNA and YSLEER. The V and J ends lost 6 bases and 4 bases respectively, with 12 bases between them. Here the CDR3 DNA reads TGCGCCAGCAGATCGGCGGGGAGCACTGAAGCTTTCTTT. Protein: CASRSAGSTEAFF.

The chain employs TRBV6-6 and TRBJ2-7; D unclear. The germline V gene has CDR1 MNHNY and CDR2 SVGAGI (reference sequence). This CDR3 is built from 13 residues. Trimming took off 7 bases at V and 7 bases at J, with 17 bases between the two ends. In DNA, the CDR3 is TGTGCCAGCACCGACGGACCGAGGACGGAGCAGTACTTC. This translates into CASTDGPRTEQYF.

This clone has just a few counts. The genes are TRBV5-6 and TRBJ1-2, with D perhaps matching TRBD1 (5 bases). Trimming removed 6 bases from V and 11 bases from J, with 17 bases in between. CDR3 length: 12 residues. The germline gives CDR1 SGHDT, CDR2 YYEEEE. This CDR3 reads CASTLGTAGYTF. DNA for the CDR3: TGTGCCAGCACCCTCGGGACGGCGGGGTACACCTTC.

Written as DNA, the CDR3 is TGTGCCAGCAGCTTAGAAGTAGGAAGCCTTAGTGGAGGCTACACCTTC. Translation: CASSLEVGSLSGGYTF. The chain has TRBV7-8 and TRBJ1-2; no reliable D call. The germline V gene has CDR1 SGHVS and CDR2 FQNEAQ. This CDR3 has 16 residues. The V end lost 1 base, the J end lost 8 bases, and 20 bases lay between the germline ends.

This chain joins TRBV27 and TRBJ2-7; TRBD1 is a possible D gene (7 bases). This CDR3 spans 12 amino acids. The germline V gene encodes CDR1 MNHEY and CDR2 SMNVEV (reference sequence). The ends were cut back, 4 bases at V and 6 bases at J, with 10 bases in the middle. The CDR3 DNA reads as TGTGCCAGCAGTTGGCAGGGGGGCGAGCAGTACTTC. This sequence encodes CASSWQGGEQYF.

The rearrangement links TRBV28 to TRBJ1-5; TRBD1 is a possible D gene (5 bases). There are 17 residues in the CDR3. V lost 5 bases and J 0 bases, leaving 17 bases between the germline ends. The germline V gene encodes CDR1 MDHEN and CDR2 SYDVKM. CDR3 in DNA: TGTGCCAGCAGTCCAGTCTGGGAGACAGATAGCAATCAGCCCCAGCATTTT. This translates into CASSPVWETDSNQPQHF.